Described below is a single T cell receptor (beta chain) sequence and its context. This sample is drawn from a study of T cell changes during pregnancy in multiple sclerosis. Using immunoSEQ multiplex PCR, the repertoire was profiled, and TCRdb retains in-frame clones only, with some absent. The table includes around 57,000 clones, 92% detected once. This CDR3 comprises 13 residues. The germline V and J ends were trimmed by 5 bases and 4 bases, with 11 bases remaining between them. Germline V gene sequence: CDR1 SNHLY, CDR2 FYNNEI. The clonotype originates from a female donor in good health, enrolled as a control in a pregnancy study. The material sequenced was CD4+ T cells from peripheral blood mononuclear cells, taken after pregnancy. The rearrangement joins TRBV2 to TRBJ1-2, with D hard to call. CDR3 loop: CASSRETFYGYTF. The CDR3 nucleotides read TGTGCCAGCAGTCGTGAAACATTCTATGGCTACACCTTC.